Presented here are 23 T cell receptor beta chains from one specimen sequenced in a study of blood T cell dynamics during melanoma immunotherapy. Documented time point: pre-treatment baseline. The assay was immunoSEQ multiplex PCR, and TCRdb's table has in-frame clones only and misses some. In the table there are about 22,000 clones, under 90% of which are singletons. Sample: blood, taken from a patient treated with checkpoint blockade. These receptors all stem from a human donor with melanoma.

This CDR3 reads CASSTPGTSGTPYEQYF. The CDR3 region has the DNA TGTGCCAGCAGCACCCCCGGGACTAGCGGAACCCCCTACGAGCAGTACTTC. The chain links TRBV5-6 to TRBJ2-7, with 11 bases fitting TRBD2. Germline CDR1 and CDR2: SGHDT and YYEEEE. The V and J ends lost 4 bases and 2 bases, in that order; junction bases with no gene match: 11. The CDR3 contains 17 residues.

V gene TRBV11-2 combines with J gene TRBJ2-7, with TRBD2 identical over 7 bases. Germline V CDR1 and CDR2: SGHAT, FQNNGV. The CDR3 spans 15 residues. The V and J ends lost 3 bases and 4 bases, in that order; junction bases with no gene match: 9. The chain's CDR3 is CASSLGGPLKYEQYF. In nucleotides, the CDR3 is TGTGCCAGCAGCTTGGGAGGGCCCCTGAAGTACGAGCAGTACTTC.

The chain combines TRBV28 with TRBJ1-1, with 8 bases aligning to TRBD1. CDR1 MDHEN and CDR2 SYDVKM come from the germline V gene. After removal of 7 bases from V and 0 bases from J, the junction contained 4 bases not matched to a gene. The CDR3 covers 14 residues. For the CDR3, the DNA is TGTGCCAGCAAGGCAGGGGGCCTGAACACTGAAGCTTTCTTT. Translated: CASKAGGLNTEAFF.

This chain uses TRBV5-4 with TRBJ1-3, with 10 bases aligning to TRBD1. CDR1 is SGHNT, CDR2 YYREEE, per germline (reference sequence). V lost 4 bases and J lost 0; bases outside the gene matches: 1. This CDR3 is 15 amino acids long. CDR3: CASSRTGGSGNTIYF. CDR3 bases: TGTGCCAGCAGCAGGACAGGGGGCTCTGGAAACACCATATATTTT.

This clone was detected a few times. This chain links TRBV30 with TRBJ1-6, with 9 positions matching TRBD1. The length of the CDR3 is 15 residues. Trimming at V came to 6 bases and at J to 4 bases, leaving 7 bases not matched to a gene. The germline gives CDR1 GTSNPN, CDR2 SVGIG (reference sequence). The CDR3 sequence: CACIPGQGYNSPLHF. As DNA, the CDR3 is TGTGCCTGTATTCCGGGACAGGGATATAATTCACCCCTCCACTTT.

This clone was counted between two and nine times. The CDR3 DNA is TGTGCCAGCAGGGGGTTTCCCTCCTACGAGCAGTACTTC. Protein product: CASRGFPSYEQYF. This chain connects TRBV5-5 to TRBJ2-7; no clear D gene. Trimming removed 5 bases from V and 0 bases from J, with 9 bases in between. The CDR3 sequence is 13 residues long. Germline CDR1 reads SGHKS; CDR2 reads YYEKEE (reference sequence).

The gene calls are TRBV29-1 and TRBJ2-5; perhaps TRBD1 as D (6 bases). Near its end, the DNA agrees better with TRBJ2-7, so the J call may be wrong. Germline V CDR1 and CDR2: SQVTM, ANQGSEA. This CDR3 has 14 amino acids. The CDR3 protein is CSGSHSDSRYEQYF. CDR3 DNA: TGCAGCGGATCACATTCGGACAGCAGGTACGAGCAGTACTTC.

The J gene is TRBJ2-2, the V gene TRBV11-3, with TRBD2 identical over 10 bases. The CDR3 extends over 17 amino acids. Per the germline V gene, CDR1 is SGHNT and CDR2 is YENEEA. V dropped 1 base and J dropped 0; count of bases not matched to a gene: 2. DNA for the CDR3: TGTGCCAGCAGCTTAGTACTAGCGGGACCGAACACCGGGGAGCTGTTTTTT. As protein: CASSLVLAGPNTGELFF. Supplemented by reference TRBV11-3 and TRBJ2-2, the full variable domain reads EAGVVQSPRYKIIEKKQPVAFWCNPISGHNTLYWYLQNLGQGPELLIRYENEEAVDDSQLPKDRFSAERLKGVDSTLKIQPAELGDSAVYLCASSLVLAGPNTGELFFGEGSRLTVL.

The chain couples TRBV5-1 to TRBJ2-7, with 7 positions matching TRBD1. V lost 4 bases to trimming and J lost 2 bases; unmatched junction nucleotides: 9. The CDR3 runs to 15 residues. In germline, CDR1 is SGHRS, CDR2 YFSETQ. The CDR3 DNA reads TGCGCCAGCAGCCCCTACCCTGGACAGGCCTACGAGCAGTACTTC. This sequence encodes CASSPYPGQAYEQYF. Filled out from reference TRBV5-1 and TRBJ2-7, the complete variable domain reads KAGVTQTPRYLIKTRGQQVTLSCSPISGHRSVSWYQQTPGQGLQFLFEYFSETQRNKGNFPGRFSGRQFSNSRSEMNVSTLELGDSALYLCASSPYPGQAYEQYFGPGTRLTVT.

This clone appeared a single time. The chain couples TRBV9 to TRBJ2-3; D could derive from TRBD1 or TRBD2 (5 bases each). V shed 3 bases and J shed 6 bases, with 11 bases lying between them. Germline lookup yields CDR1 SGDLS and CDR2 YYNGEE. The CDR3 length is 13 residues. CDR3 DNA sequence: TGTGCCAGCAGCGACCGTGGGGGTGATACGCAGTATTTT. It yields the protein CASSDRGGDTQYF.

As DNA, the CDR3 is TGTGCCAGCAGCGTAGGTGAGGGGGGGCGTGGAGAGACCCAGTACTTC. Translated, it gives CASSVGEGGRGETQYF. The V call is TRBV9, the J call TRBJ2-5; TRBD2 might be the D (7 bases). CDR1 SGDLS and CDR2 YYNGEE come from the germline V gene. V was cut by 0 bases and J by 4 bases, with 16 bases left in between. This CDR3 spans 16 amino acids.

A single count supports this clone. The chain combines TRBV25-1 with TRBJ2-5; 8 bases agree with TRBD1. CDR3 length equals 15 residues. Trimming took 5 bases from V and 4 from J; bases not matched to a gene: 9. Germline loops: CDR1 MGHDK, CDR2 SYGVNS. The CDR3 DNA sequence: TGTGCCAGCAGTCCCAGGACAGGGTTGGGAGAGACCCAGTACTTC. It encodes CASSPRTGLGETQYF.

The chain is built from TRBV27 and TRBJ2-7; D gene unclear. Germline-derived CDR1 and CDR2 are MNHEY and SMNVEV (reference sequence). There are 15 residues in the CDR3. Trimming cost V 5 bases and J 3 bases, with 17 bases left between them. The CDR3, as DNA: TGTGCCAGCAGTCGAGGACGTAACCCCCTCTACGAGCAGTACTTC. It yields the protein CASSRGRNPLYEQYF.

The chain joins TRBV5-6 to TRBJ2-7; D is possibly TRBD1 (5 bases). The V and J ends lost 3 bases and 2 bases respectively, with 15 bases between them. The CDR3 contains 15 residues. Germline loops: CDR1 SGHDT, CDR2 YYEEEE. For the CDR3, the DNA is TGTGCCAGCAGCTATAAGGGGCCCGGAACCTACGAGCAGTACTTC. It codes for CASSYKGPGTYEQYF. The full variable domain, in which reference TRBV5-6 and TRBJ2-7 provide the parts outside the CDR3, is DAGVTQSPTHLIKTRGQQVTLRCSPKSGHDTVSWYQQALGQGPQFIFQYYEEEERQRGNFPDRFSGHQFPNYSSELNVNALLLGDSALYLCASSYKGPGTYEQYFGPGTRLTVT.

To note about this clone: One junction end disagrees with the germline gene, perhaps due to a read error. This chain links TRBV28 with TRBJ1-4; the D gene is possibly TRBD1 (5 bases). CDR1 and CDR2 from the germline V gene are MDHEN and SYDVKM. This CDR3 is 11 amino acids long. The CDR3 sequence: CASSASQGCSF. CDR3 DNA sequence: TGTGCCAGCTCCGCGAGTCAGGGTTGTTCTTTT. Filled out from reference TRBV28 and TRBJ1-4, the complete variable domain reads DVKVTQSSRYLVKRTGEKVFLECVQDMDHENMFWYRQDPGLGLRLIYFSYDVKMKEKGDIPEGYSVSREKKERFSLILESASTNQTSMYLCASSASQGCSFGSGTQLSVL.

This sequence joins TRBV7-3 and TRBJ2-7; D possibly corresponds to TRBD1 (6 bases). This CDR3 is built from 12 residues. The V and J ends lost 4 bases and 4 bases respectively, with 8 bases between them. CDR1 is SGHTA and CDR2 is FQGTGA in the germline V gene. CDR3 sequence (DNA): TGTGCCAGCAGCTCCAGGGGTTACGAGCAGTACTTC. It is translated as CASSSRGYEQYF.

This clone was recorded a few times. This chain links TRBV11-2 with TRBJ1-2; 8 nucleotides match TRBD1. Trimming took 6 bases from V and 8 from J; bases not matched to a gene: 8. In germline, CDR1 is SGHAT, CDR2 FQNNGV. This CDR3 is built from 13 residues. The CDR3 nucleotides are TGTGCCAGCAGGGCCCAGACAGGGGACGGCTACACCTTC. Translating gives CASRAQTGDGYTF.

J is TRBJ1-2 and V is TRBV7-2; D unclear. The CDR3 is made up of 17 amino acids. Trimming left V 5 bases short and J 6 bases short, with 25 bases between. Germline CDR1 is SGHTA and CDR2 is FQGNSA. CDR3: CASSEYTSAGRVNGYTF. The CDR3 DNA is TGTGCCAGCAGCGAGTACACCTCAGCGGGCCGGGTAAATGGCTACACCTTC.

The chain uses TRBV30 and TRBJ2-1; 10 nucleotides agree with TRBD2. Germline loops: CDR1 GTSNPN, CDR2 SVGIG (reference sequence). V lost 4 bases and J lost 10; bases outside the gene matches: 7. This CDR3 spans 13 amino acids. The CDR3 reads CAWIRSSGGEQFF. The CDR3 DNA reads TGTGCCTGGATAAGGTCTAGCGGGGGCGAGCAGTTCTTC.

The V and J genes are TRBV10-1 and TRBJ1-1; no definite D call. Per the germline V gene, CDR1 is WNHNN and CDR2 is SYGVQD (reference sequence). With 4 bases removed from V and 1 base from J, the gap between germline ends came to 10 bases. This CDR3 spans 14 amino acids. The CDR3 is CASSASGPNTEAFF. Written as DNA, the CDR3 is TGCGCCAGCAGTGCCTCGGGCCCGAACACTGAAGCTTTCTTT.

The CDR3 here is CASSEARLTSYEQYF. CDR3 nucleotide sequence: TGTGCCAGCAGTGAAGCTAGGTTGACGTCCTACGAGCAGTACTTC. The gene calls are TRBV2 and TRBJ2-7; D uncertain. V gave up 0 bases and J gave up 1 base, with 10 bases separating them. This CDR3 comprises 15 residues. Germline values: CDR1 SNHLY, CDR2 FYNNEI.

This clone was seen a handful of times. This chain uses TRBV11-2 with TRBJ2-7; 7 bases align to TRBD2. Germline CDR1 reads SGHAT; CDR2 reads FQNNGV. The CDR3 runs 14 residues. V lost 5 bases, J lost 2 bases, and 6 bases stayed unmatched. The chain's CDR3 is CASSLRERTYEQYF. The CDR3 coding sequence is TGTGCCAGCAGCCTGCGGGAGAGGACCTACGAGCAGTACTTC.

This chain uses TRBV5-1 with TRBJ2-1; 9 bases are shared with TRBD2. The length of the CDR3 is 15 residues. Germline CDR1 is SGHRS and CDR2 is YFSETQ. The trim removed 4 bases at V and 6 bases at J, leaving 8 bases unmatched. CDR3 nucleotides: TGCGCCAGCAGCCCGACGGGTAGCGGGAGCAATGAGCAGTTCTTC. Protein product: CASSPTGSGSNEQFF.